Following are 8 T cell receptor beta chains from one sample sequenced in a study of T-cell memory formation after mild COVID-19. A single record per CDR3 protein comes from TCRdb applying MiXCR to the 5' RACE reads. This table has approximately 190,000 distinct CDR3 sequences, approximately 20% appearing once. Sample: PBMCs or a T cell subset sorted from them (not recorded which). The receptors were gathered from an adult woman who had mild COVID-19 (a few samples of this study predate the infection). Cell type and time point are not known.

This sequence joins TRBV7-8 and TRBJ2-1; possibly TRBD1 for D (5 bases). Germline V gene data show CDR1 as SGHVS and CDR2 as FQNEAQ. V was clipped by 0 bases and J by 11 bases, with 8 bases between them. The length of the CDR3 is 12 residues. Here the CDR3 DNA reads TGTGCCAGCAGCTTAGCAGGGGATAAGCAGTTCTTC. Its protein is CASSLAGDKQFF. The full variable domain, with the rest looked up from reference TRBV7-8 and TRBJ2-1, is GAGVSQSPRYKVAKRGQDVALRCDPISGHVSLFWYQQALGQGPEFLTYFQNEAQLDKSGLPSDRFFAERPEGSVSTLKIQRTQQEDSAVYLCASSLAGDKQFFGPGTRLTVL.

This clonotype was picked up a small number of times. V gene TRBV21-1 combines with J gene TRBJ2-5; no DNA check was done on the table's D call, TRBD1. TRBV21-1 is annotated as a pseudogene. This CDR3 spans 17 amino acids. The CDR3 bases are TGTGCCAGCACCCACACAGGAGGGACAGGGGGCGCTGAGACCCAGTACTTC. Translating it yields CASTHTGGTGGAETQYF.

The genes are TRBV12-5 and TRBJ2-1; TRBD2 is a possible D gene (7 bases). The germline V and J ends were trimmed by 4 bases and 10 bases, with 17 bases remaining between them. The CDR3 runs to 14 residues. Germline assignment: CDR1 LGHNT and CDR2 FRNRAP. The chain's CDR3 is CASGSTKEGGEQFF. CDR3 in DNA: TGTGCTAGTGGTTCCACGAAGGAGGGGGGGGAGCAGTTCTTC.

The sample holds a few counts of this clonotype. The chain recombines TRBV6-5 with TRBJ2-1, with TRBD2 matching over 7 bases. This CDR3 comprises 12 residues. Per germline, CDR1 MNHEY and CDR2 SVGAGI. Germline trimming cut 6 bases from V and 9 bases from J; bases unmatched to any gene: 5. Here the CDR3 DNA reads TGTGCCAGCAGGCCCGGGGGGAGTGAGCAGTTCTTC. It codes for CASRPGGSEQFF.

This chain connects TRBV20-1 to TRBJ1-1, with 7 bases matching TRBD1. CDR1 is DFQATT, CDR2 SNEGSKA, per germline (reference sequence). The trim removed 5 bases at V and 4 bases at J, leaving 4 bases unmatched. This CDR3 region has 12 residues. CDR3 protein: CSAVKGATEAFF. CDR3 nucleotides: TGCAGTGCTGTTAAGGGGGCCACTGAAGCTTTCTTT.

The chain carries TRBV29-1 and TRBJ2-3; D ambiguous. CDR3 length equals 13 residues. CDR1 and CDR2 (germline): SQVTM, ANQGSEA. V was trimmed by 6 bases and J by 2 bases, leaving 12 bases between them. CDR3 amino acids: CSVAELSTDTQYF. CDR3 nucleotides: TGCAGCGTGGCGGAACTCTCCACAGATACGCAGTATTTT.

The sample holds a few counts of this clonotype. This chain connects TRBV25-1 to TRBJ1-4, with D perhaps matching TRBD1 (5 bases). CDR3 length equals 15 residues. V lost 2 bases, J lost 10 bases, and 17 bases lay in between. The germline V gene encodes CDR1 MGHDK and CDR2 SYGVNS. This CDR3 is CASSEPGTPLGKLFF. DNA for the CDR3: TGTGCCAGCAGTGAACCCGGGACGCCTCTGGGAAAACTGTTTTTT.

The chain couples TRBV18 to TRBJ2-1; D ambiguous. This CDR3 region has 16 residues. The ends were cut back, 1 base at V and 0 bases at J, with 10 bases in the middle. Per the germline V gene, CDR1 is KGHSH and CDR2 is LQKENI. The CDR3 region has the DNA TGTGCCAGCTCACCACAGGGTCCGAGCTCCTACAATGAGCAGTTCTTC. It specifies CASSPQGPSSYNEQFF.